This T cell receptor beta chain was sequenced in a study of CXCR3-negative and CXCR3-positive naive CD8 T cells. In preparing the TRB cDNA libraries, 5' RACE with UMI labels was used. For each CDR3 protein, TCRdb gives one entry from its re-call of the 5' RACE reads, without DNA. The sample data list roughly 24,000 distinct CDR3 sequences. Note on this clonotype: The antigen remains unidentified.

The germline CDR1 and CDR2 sequences are SGHAT and FQNNGV. The CDR3 consists of 15 residues. A CD45RO-CCR7+CD27+CD95- phenotype identified naive CD8+ T cells. Findings of the study overall: TRB CDR3 hydrophobicity was greater in CXCR3-positive naive cells than in CXCR3-negative naive cells. Naive cells that were CXCR3-negative or CXCR3-positive used TRBV-TRBJ genes alike, while memory cells diverged.

This clonotype was sampled from a human donor in good health. Some clones in this sample may be carry-over from other donors' samples. Sequenced material: naive CXCR3- CD8+ T cells from blood. The subset denotes: CD45RO-CCR7+CD27+CD95- naive CD8+ T cells lacking CXCR3 (TNR3-). V is TRBV11-2 and J is TRBJ2-7; TCRdb indicates TRBD2, and absent DNA this call remains unverified. CDR3 sequence reads: CASSDKEGPYYEQYF.